One and the same sample provided the 18 T cell receptor beta chains below, sequenced in a study of shared clonotypes between healthy human individuals. Sequencing was performed with immunoSEQ multiplex PCR; in TCRdb, only in-frame clones are kept and a portion is missing. Of roughly 2,300,000 clones listed, around 93% were seen once; the top ten hold approximately 0.41%. The source material was naive CD4+ T cells from PBMCs. The sample's subset: CD45RA+ positively selected. The receptor source for this set is a young man in good health. Some clones in this sample may be carry-over from other donors' samples.

The chain combines TRBV4-1 with TRBJ2-5, with D tentatively TRBD1 (6 bases). The V and J ends lost 4 bases and 2 bases respectively, with 8 bases between them. Germline values: CDR1 MGHRA, CDR2 YSYEKL. The CDR3 is made up of 13 amino acids. DNA for the CDR3: TGCGCCAGCAGCCGGGACACACAAGAGACCCAGTACTTC. Encoded protein: CASSRDTQETQYF.

CDR3 loop: CASSLGTMTSGYTF. The CDR3 nucleotides are TGTGCCAGCAGTTTGGGGACTATGACGAGTGGCTACACCTTC. The V call is TRBV28, the J call TRBJ1-2; TRBD1 is a possible D gene (5 bases). V dropped 3 bases and J dropped 7 bases, with 15 bases sitting between them. In germline, CDR1 is MDHEN, CDR2 SYDVKM. The CDR3 runs 14 residues.

This chain uses TRBV5-5 with TRBJ2-7; D may be TRBD1 (6 bases). This CDR3 contains 15 residues. From germline, CDR1 is SGHKS and CDR2 YYEKEE (reference sequence). V was pared by 4 bases and J by 2 bases, with 16 bases between. The CDR3 sequence is CASSPGVARPYEQYF. The CDR3 DNA is TGTGCCAGCAGCCCAGGGGTTGCCCGCCCCTACGAGCAGTACTTC.

The chain has TRBV29-1 and TRBJ2-2; D gene ambiguous. The germline V and J ends were trimmed by 0 bases and 2 bases, with 10 bases remaining between them. CDR3 length: 15 residues. Germline V CDR1 and CDR2: SQVTM, ANQGSEA. CDR3 sequence reads: CSVEEVAGNTGELFF. The CDR3 nucleotides are TGCAGCGTTGAAGAGGTGGCAGGTAACACCGGGGAGCTGTTTTTT.

V and J are TRBV28 and TRBJ2-7; 7 nucleotides agree with TRBD2. CDR3 length: 19 residues. Losses at the gene ends were 6 bases for V and 4 bases for J; bases not matched to a gene: 24. Germline V gives CDR1 MDHEN, CDR2 SYDVKM. The CDR3 is CASSSRAGAAGRALYEQYF. The CDR3 coding sequence is TGTGCCAGCAGCTCCAGGGCTGGGGCTGCGGGGAGGGCCCTTTACGAGCAGTACTTC.

The V call is TRBV12-1, the J call TRBJ1-2; the table's TRBD1 call for D was not verified on the DNA. TRBV12-1 is a pseudogene. The CDR3 is 17 residues long. CDR3 sequence reads: CASSLCGGRGSYYGYTF. The CDR3 DNA reads as TGTGCCAGCAGCTTGTGTGGTGGTAGGGGGTCGTACTATGGCTACACCTTC.

This clone has just one count. This rearrangement joins TRBV5-1 to TRBJ2-3, with D hard to call. The V end was cut by 3 bases, the J end by 2 bases, with 13 bases between. The V gene's germline CDR1 is SGHRS and CDR2 YFSETQ. This CDR3 has 15 residues. The CDR3 reads CASSYDTKATDTQYF. As DNA, the CDR3 is TGCGCCAGCAGCTACGACACTAAGGCCACAGATACGCAGTATTTT.

As for this clone: The same CDR3 arises from other DNA sequences in this sample as well. The chain joins TRBV5-1 to TRBJ2-5; possibly TRBD1 for D (5 bases). Germline V lookup: CDR1 SGHRS, CDR2 YFSETQ. This CDR3 spans 12 amino acids. The V end was cut by 3 bases, the J end by 5 bases, with 8 bases between. The DNA of the CDR3 is TGCGCCAGCAGCTCAAAGGGGGAGACCCAGTACTTC. This gives the protein CASSSKGETQYF. The complete variable domain, with remaining parts taken from reference TRBV5-1 and TRBJ2-5, reads KAGVTQTPRYLIKTRGQQVTLSCSPISGHRSVSWYQQTPGQGLQFLFEYFSETQRNKGNFPGRFSGRQFSNSRSEMNVSTLELGDSALYLCASSSKGETQYFGPGTRLLVL.

This clone was recorded only once. The gene calls are TRBV7-9 and TRBJ1-1; 8 nucleotides agree with TRBD1. The germline V gene encodes CDR1 SEHNR and CDR2 FQNEAQ (reference sequence). This CDR3 is built from 14 residues. V was pared by 4 bases and J by 8 bases, with 9 bases of the junction left unmatched. The CDR3 sequence is CASSSGQGITEAFF. The DNA of the CDR3 is TGTGCCAGCAGCTCCGGACAGGGAATTACCGAAGCTTTCTTT.

J is TRBJ2-5 and V is TRBV7-6; TRBD2 might be the D (6 bases). V gave up 5 bases and J gave up 1 base, with 14 bases separating them. CDR1 is SGHVS, CDR2 FNYEAQ, per germline. The CDR3 has 15 amino acids. The CDR3 here is CASSPGREIQETQYF. In nucleotides, the CDR3 is TGTGCCAGCAGCCCCGGACGGGAGATCCAAGAGACCCAGTACTTC.

This clone was detected only a few times. V and J are TRBV15 and TRBJ1-4; no clear D gene. Per the germline V gene, CDR1 is LNHNV and CDR2 is YYDKDF (reference sequence). Trimming cost V 3 bases and J 10 bases, with 21 bases left between them. The CDR3 contains 16 residues. In nucleotides, the CDR3 is TGTGCCACCAGCAGCCCAATGGGTCCAGGCATGAGAAAACTGTTTTTT. Protein product: CATSSPMGPGMRKLFF.

The rearrangement joins TRBV28 to TRBJ1-2; 9 nucleotides align to TRBD1. The CDR3 length is 15 residues. Germline-derived CDR1 and CDR2 are MDHEN and SYDVKM. Trimming at V came to 3 bases and at J to 5 bases, leaving 7 bases not matched to a gene. Here the CDR3 reads CASSFDRDRAYGYTF. The CDR3 DNA reads TGTGCCAGCAGTTTTGACCGGGACAGGGCTTATGGCTACACCTTC.

In DNA, the CDR3 is TGCGCCAGCAGCCGAGATCGGGACCGGAATGAGCAGTTCTTC. This sequence encodes CASSRDRDRNEQFF. This sequence joins TRBV4-1 and TRBJ2-1; D is tentatively TRBD1 or TRBD2 (5 bases each). V lost 4 bases to trimming and J lost 7 bases, with 14 bases between them. This CDR3 region has 14 residues. CDR1 MGHRA and CDR2 YSYEKL come from the germline V gene.

This clone has a single count. The V gene is TRBV20-1, the J gene TRBJ2-1; D gene unclear. Trimming cost V 6 bases and J 7 bases, with 10 bases left between them. The CDR3 sequence is 11 residues long. Per germline, CDR1 DFQATT and CDR2 SNEGSKA (reference sequence). In DNA form, the CDR3 reads TGCAGTGCGGAAGGGCAGAATGAGCAGTTCTTC. Translating it yields CSAEGQNEQFF.

About this clone itself: Other DNA sequences in this sample translate to the same CDR3. The chain links TRBV27 to TRBJ2-3; D ambiguous. From germline, CDR1 is MNHEY and CDR2 SMNVEV (reference sequence). V was trimmed by 4 bases and J by 2 bases, leaving 4 bases between them. The CDR3 is 12 amino acids. The CDR3 loop reads CASSSFTDTQYF. CDR3 DNA sequence: TGTGCCAGCAGTTCATTCACAGATACGCAGTATTTT.

The DNA for the CDR3 is TGTGCCAGCAGCGGAGATAGGGGACATAAAAGTGGAGGCTACACCTTC. Translated: CASSGDRGHKSGGYTF. The chain employs TRBV13 and TRBJ1-2, with a tentative D call TRBD1 (6 bases). Germline V CDR1 and CDR2: PRHDT, FYEKMQ (reference sequence). There are 16 residues in the CDR3. The V end lost 5 bases, the J end lost 8 bases, and 24 bases lay between the germline ends. Drawing the rest from reference TRBV13 and TRBJ1-2, the complete variable domain is AAGVIQSPRHLIKEKRETATLKCYPIPRHDTVYWYQQGPGQDPQFLISFYEKMQSDKGSIPDRFSAQQFSDYHSELNMSSLELGDSALYFCASSGDRGHKSGGYTFGSGTRLTVV.

The chain couples TRBV7-2 to TRBJ2-1, with D uncertain. Per the germline V gene, CDR1 is SGHTA and CDR2 is FQGNSA. CDR3 size: 11 residues. The V gene lost 5 bases and the J gene lost 9 bases, with 8 bases spanning the gap. For the CDR3, the DNA is TGTGCCAGCAGCCGTAGTTCTGAGCAGTTCTTC. Protein: CASSRSSEQFF.

The J gene is TRBJ2-5, the V gene TRBV27, with a possible D match to TRBD2 (6 bases). The CDR3 consists of 18 residues. V was shortened by 7 bases and J by 2 bases, with 26 bases between the two germline ends. Germline-derived CDR1 and CDR2 are MNHEY and SMNVEV (reference sequence). This chain's CDR3 is CASTPRSIGGMGQETQYF. Here the CDR3 DNA reads TGTGCCAGCACCCCCCGGTCTATCGGGGGAATGGGGCAAGAGACCCAGTACTTC.